A single sample is the source of the 5 T cell receptor beta chains below, sequenced in a study of response to subunit inactivated influenza vaccine. TCRdb analysed the RT-PCR reads with MiXCR anew, one entry per CDR3 protein. The repertoire consists of approximately 520,000 distinct CDR3 sequences, with approximately 24% occurring once and the leading ten covering 1.5% to 2%. Source: CD4+ T cells sorted from PBMCs, taken 4 to 6 days after vaccination. The receptors derive from a man aged 45-65 years who received an inactivated influenza vaccine.

The chain employs TRBV20-1 and TRBJ1-3, with D unclear. Germline loops: CDR1 DFQATT, CDR2 SNEGSKA (reference sequence). There are 11 residues in the CDR3. Deletions cut 6 bases from V and 8 bases from J, with 11 bases between. CDR3 amino acids: CSAPSRDTIYF. The CDR3 DNA reads as TGCAGTGCGCCGTCCCGGGACACCATATATTTT.

The chain carries TRBV10-3 and TRBJ2-3, with 13 positions matching TRBD2. Germline V gives CDR1 ENHRY, CDR2 SYGVKD. The V segment lost 4 bases and the J segment 8 bases; nucleotides outside the gene matches: 0. The CDR3 is made up of 13 amino acids. The CDR3 sequence is CAISGTSGSTQYF. The CDR3, as DNA: TGTGCCATCAGTGGGACTAGCGGGAGTACGCAGTATTTT.

This chain links TRBV7-2 with TRBJ1-3; D is unresolved. The CDR3 has 14 residues. CDR1 is SGHTA and CDR2 is FQGNSA in the germline V gene. V was pared by 1 base and J by 2 bases, with 6 bases between. In DNA form, the CDR3 reads TGTGCCAGCAGCTTAGAACAGCCTGGAAACACCATATATTTT. Its protein is CASSLEQPGNTIYF.

This clonotype has a handful of counts. This chain connects TRBV12-3 or TRBV12-4 to TRBJ1-1; 9 bases match TRBD1. This CDR3 is 17 amino acids long. V shed 6 bases and J 1 base; nucleotides not matched to a gene: 12. The CDR3 DNA sequence: TGTGCCAGCAGAAGATCCGGGACAGGGAGCTCGAACACTGAAGCTTTCTTT. Translation: CASRRSGTGSSNTEAFF.

The V call is TRBV28, the J call TRBJ2-7; a possible D gene is TRBD2 (5 bases). The germline V gene has CDR1 MDHEN and CDR2 SYDVKM. V was shortened by 2 bases and J by 0 bases, with 14 bases between the two germline ends. The CDR3 runs 16 residues. The CDR3 loop reads CASSLRTPRVSYEQYF. The CDR3 DNA follows: TGTGCCAGCAGTTTAAGGACTCCCCGGGTCTCCTACGAGCAGTACTTC.